This T cell receptor beta chain was obtained from a study of monozygotic twins with inflammatory bowel disease. The germline gives CDR1 MDHEN, CDR2 SYDVKM. This CDR3 is built from 13 residues. The cDNA of both the TCRalpha and TCRbeta chains was subjected to two nested PCRs of approximately 17 and 9 cycles. Reprocessing the 5' RACE reads, TCRdb reports a single entry for every CDR3 protein and omits DNA. The sample totals hundreds of thousands of distinct CDR3 sequences. Sequenced input: blood. The chain links TRBV28 to TRBJ2-2. The receptor's source is a human donor with ulcerative colitis or Crohn's disease, or a healthy co-twin of an affected twin (not recorded which). This CDR3 is CASSFQASGELFF.